This TCR beta chain was sequenced in a study of graft-versus-host responses after intestinal transplantation. In the study overall: Anti-thymocyte globulin was used for induction in all recipients, who then took tacrolimus and steroids for around 3 years.

A remark on this clone: Its cognate antigen is unknown.

Graft samples were processed, releasing intraepithelial and lamina propria lymphocytes. The protocol was immunoSEQ multiplex PCR, while the TCRdb copy is restricted to in-frame clones and leaves out a portion. Here the sample spans some 16,000 clones, 82% being singletons. The study, taken as a whole, reports: Subjects displaying graft-donor T cell macrochimerism possessed elevated graft-versus-host to host-versus-graft clonal ratios inside allografts.

Per the germline V gene, CDR1 is SGHRS and CDR2 is YFSETQ. The CDR3 spans 12 residues. The J segment lost 5 bases and the V segment lost 4 bases, leaving 2 bases of the junction unmatched. The clonotype comes from a human patient who received an intestinal transplant, so some T cells may come from the graft donor. The sequencing used ileum tissue, collected 17 days after transplant. This chain links TRBV5-1 with TRBJ2-7; 8 positions agree with TRBD1. The CDR3 DNA reads as TGCGCCAGCAGCGAGGACAGGGACGAGCAGTACTTC. It is translated as CASSEDRDEQYF.